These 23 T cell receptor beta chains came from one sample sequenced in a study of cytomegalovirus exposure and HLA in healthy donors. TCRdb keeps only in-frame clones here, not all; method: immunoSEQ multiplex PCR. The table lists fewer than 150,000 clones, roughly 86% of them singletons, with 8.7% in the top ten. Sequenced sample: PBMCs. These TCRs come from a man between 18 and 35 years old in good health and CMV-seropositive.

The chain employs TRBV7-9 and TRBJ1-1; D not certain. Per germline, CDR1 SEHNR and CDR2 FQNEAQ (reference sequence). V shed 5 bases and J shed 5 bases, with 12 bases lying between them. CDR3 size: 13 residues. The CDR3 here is CASSRTPGTEAFF. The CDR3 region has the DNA TGTGCCAGCAGCAGAACCCCGGGAACTGAAGCTTTCTTT.

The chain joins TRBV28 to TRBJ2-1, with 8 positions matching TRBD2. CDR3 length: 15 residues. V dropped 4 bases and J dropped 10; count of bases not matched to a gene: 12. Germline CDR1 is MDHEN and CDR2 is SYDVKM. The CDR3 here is CASSSLRIRGGEQFF. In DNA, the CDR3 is TGTGCCAGCAGTTCTCTAAGAATACGGGGGGGCGAGCAGTTCTTC.

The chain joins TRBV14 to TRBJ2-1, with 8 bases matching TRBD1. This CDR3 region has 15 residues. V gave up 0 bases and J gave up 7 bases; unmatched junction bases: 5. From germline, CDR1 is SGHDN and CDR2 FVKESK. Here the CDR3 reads CASSQEGTGENEQFF. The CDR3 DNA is TGTGCCAGCAGCCAAGAGGGGACAGGCGAGAATGAGCAGTTCTTC.

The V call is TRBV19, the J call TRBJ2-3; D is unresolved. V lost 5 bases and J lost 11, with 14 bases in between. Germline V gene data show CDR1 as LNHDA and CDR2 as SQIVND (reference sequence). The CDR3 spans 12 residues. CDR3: CASSLSGYGQYF. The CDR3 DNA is TGTGCCAGTAGTCTCAGTGGTTATGGGCAGTATTTT.

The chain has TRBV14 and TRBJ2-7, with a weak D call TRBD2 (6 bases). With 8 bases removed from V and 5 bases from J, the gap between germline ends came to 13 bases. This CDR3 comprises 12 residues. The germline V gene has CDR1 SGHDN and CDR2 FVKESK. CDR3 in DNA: TGTGCCAGCTCCGGGACTTCCCACGAGCAGTACTTC. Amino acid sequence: CASSGTSHEQYF.

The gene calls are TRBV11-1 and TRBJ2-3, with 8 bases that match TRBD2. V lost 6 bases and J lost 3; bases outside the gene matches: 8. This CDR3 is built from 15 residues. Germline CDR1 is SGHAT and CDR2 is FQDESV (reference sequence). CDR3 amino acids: CASRSGTRSTDTQYF. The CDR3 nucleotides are TGTGCCAGCAGATCAGGGACTAGGAGTACAGATACGCAGTATTTT.

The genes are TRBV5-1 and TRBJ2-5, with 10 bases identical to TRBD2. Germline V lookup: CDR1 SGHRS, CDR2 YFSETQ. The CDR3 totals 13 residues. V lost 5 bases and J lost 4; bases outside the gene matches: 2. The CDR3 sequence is CASRPSGGETQYF. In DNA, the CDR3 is TGCGCCAGCAGGCCTAGCGGGGGAGAGACCCAGTACTTC. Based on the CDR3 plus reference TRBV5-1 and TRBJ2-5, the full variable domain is KAGVTQTPRYLIKTRGQQVTLSCSPISGHRSVSWYQQTPGQGLQFLFEYFSETQRNKGNFPGRFSGRQFSNSRSEMNVSTLELGDSALYLCASRPSGGETQYFGPGTRLLVL.

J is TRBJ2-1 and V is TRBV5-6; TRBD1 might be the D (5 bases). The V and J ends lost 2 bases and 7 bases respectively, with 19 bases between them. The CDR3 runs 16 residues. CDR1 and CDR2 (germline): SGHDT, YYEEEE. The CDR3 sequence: CASSFLGLPKGNEQFF. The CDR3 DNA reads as TGTGCCAGCAGCTTTTTAGGGCTGCCGAAGGGGAATGAGCAGTTCTTC.

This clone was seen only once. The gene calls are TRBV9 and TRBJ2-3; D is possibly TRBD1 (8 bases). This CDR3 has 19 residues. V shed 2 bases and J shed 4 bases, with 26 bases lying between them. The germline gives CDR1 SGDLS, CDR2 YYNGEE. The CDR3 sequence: CASSVSDREGYLRSDTQYF. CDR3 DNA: TGTGCCAGCAGCGTCTCGGACAGGGAGGGGTATTTACGATCAGATACGCAGTATTTT.

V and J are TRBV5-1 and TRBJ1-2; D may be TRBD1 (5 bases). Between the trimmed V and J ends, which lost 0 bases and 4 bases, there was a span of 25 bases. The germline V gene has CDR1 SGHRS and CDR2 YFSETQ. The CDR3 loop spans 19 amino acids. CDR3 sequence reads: CASSLDTTGQQAAGYGYTF. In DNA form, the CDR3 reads TGCGCCAGCAGCTTGGATACTACAGGCCAGCAAGCCGCAGGCTATGGCTACACCTTC.

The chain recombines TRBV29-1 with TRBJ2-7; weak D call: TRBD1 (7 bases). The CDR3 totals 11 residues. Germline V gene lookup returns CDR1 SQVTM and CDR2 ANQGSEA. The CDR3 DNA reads TGCACCGCCTTTCAGGGGGGCCAGCAGTACTTC. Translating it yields CTAFQGGQQYF.

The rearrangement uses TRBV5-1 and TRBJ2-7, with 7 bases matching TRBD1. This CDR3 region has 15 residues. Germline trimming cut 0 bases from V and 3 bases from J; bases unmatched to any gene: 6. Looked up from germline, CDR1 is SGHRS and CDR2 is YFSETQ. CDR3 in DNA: TGCGCCAGCAGCTTGGAACAGGGGAGTTACTACGAGCAGTACTTC. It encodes CASSLEQGSYYEQYF.

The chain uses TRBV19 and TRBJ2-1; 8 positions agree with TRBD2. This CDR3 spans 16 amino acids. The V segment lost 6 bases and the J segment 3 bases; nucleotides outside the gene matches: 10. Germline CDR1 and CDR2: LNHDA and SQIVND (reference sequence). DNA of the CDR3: TGTGCCAGTAGCCGCCGTATGGGACTAGACTACAATGAGCAGTTCTTC. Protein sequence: CASSRRMGLDYNEQFF.

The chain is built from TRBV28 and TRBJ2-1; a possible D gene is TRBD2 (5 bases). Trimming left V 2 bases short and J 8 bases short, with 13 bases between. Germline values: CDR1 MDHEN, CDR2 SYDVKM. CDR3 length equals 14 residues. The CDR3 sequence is CASSLRGSIDEQFF. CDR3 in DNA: TGTGCCAGCAGTTTACGAGGGAGTATCGATGAGCAGTTCTTC.

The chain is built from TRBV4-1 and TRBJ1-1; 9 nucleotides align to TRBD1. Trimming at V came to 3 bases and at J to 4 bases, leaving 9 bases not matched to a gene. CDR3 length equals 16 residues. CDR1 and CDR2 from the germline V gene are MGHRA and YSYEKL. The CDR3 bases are TGCGCCAGCAGCCACATTGGGACAGGGAAGAGCACTGAAGCTTTCTTT. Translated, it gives CASSHIGTGKSTEAFF.

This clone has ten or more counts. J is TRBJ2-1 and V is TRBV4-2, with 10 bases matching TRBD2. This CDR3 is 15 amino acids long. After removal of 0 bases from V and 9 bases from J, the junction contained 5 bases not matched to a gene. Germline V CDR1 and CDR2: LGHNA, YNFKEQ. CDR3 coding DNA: TGTGCCAGCAGCCAAGATCTAGCGGGAGTGGGTGAGCAGTTCTTC. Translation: CASSQDLAGVGEQFF.

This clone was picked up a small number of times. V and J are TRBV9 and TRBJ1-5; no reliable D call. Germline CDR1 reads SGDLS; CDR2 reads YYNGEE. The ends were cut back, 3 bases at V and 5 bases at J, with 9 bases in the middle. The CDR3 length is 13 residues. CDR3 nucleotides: TGTGCCAGCAGCGCCTTTGAGTATCAGCCCCAGCATTTT. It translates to CASSAFEYQPQHF.

The DNA for the CDR3 is TGTGCCAGCTCACTCGGGACAACCGGAGAGACCCAGTACTTC. This codes for CASSLGTTGETQYF. The gene calls are TRBV18 and TRBJ2-5; D might be TRBD1 (6 bases). Trimming shortened V by 4 bases and J by 4 bases, and 13 bases separated the two germline ends. This CDR3 comprises 14 residues. Germline assignment: CDR1 KGHSH and CDR2 LQKENI.

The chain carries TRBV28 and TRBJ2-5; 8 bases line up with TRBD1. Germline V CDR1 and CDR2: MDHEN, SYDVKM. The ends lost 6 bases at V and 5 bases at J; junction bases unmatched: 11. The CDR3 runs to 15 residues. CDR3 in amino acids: CASRRRGRGHETQYF. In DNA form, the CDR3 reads TGTGCCAGCAGACGAAGGGGCAGGGGGCATGAGACCCAGTACTTC.

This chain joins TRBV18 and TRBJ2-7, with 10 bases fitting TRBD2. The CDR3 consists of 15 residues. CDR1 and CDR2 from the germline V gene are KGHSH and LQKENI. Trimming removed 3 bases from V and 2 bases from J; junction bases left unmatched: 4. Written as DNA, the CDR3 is TGTGCCAGCTCACCCGGACTAGCGGCAGCCTACGAGCAGTACTTC. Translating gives CASSPGLAAAYEQYF. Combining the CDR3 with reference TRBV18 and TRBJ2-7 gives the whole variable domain NAGVMQNPRHLVRRRGQEARLRCSPMKGHSHVYWYRQLPEEGLKFMVYLQKENIIDESGMPKERFSAEFPKEGPSILRIQQVVRGDSAAYFCASSPGLAAAYEQYFGPGTRLTVT.

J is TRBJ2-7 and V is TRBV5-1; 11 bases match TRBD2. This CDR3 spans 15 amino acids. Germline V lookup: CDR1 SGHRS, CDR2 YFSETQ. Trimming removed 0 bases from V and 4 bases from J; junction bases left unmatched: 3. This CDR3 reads CASSLVGTSGYEQYF. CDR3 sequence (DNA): TGCGCCAGCAGCTTGGTGGGGACTAGCGGTTACGAGCAGTACTTC.

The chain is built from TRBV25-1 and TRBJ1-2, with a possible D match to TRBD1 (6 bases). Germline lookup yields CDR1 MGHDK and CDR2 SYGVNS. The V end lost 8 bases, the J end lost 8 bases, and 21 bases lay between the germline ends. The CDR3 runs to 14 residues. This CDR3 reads CASSPRGFPGGYTF. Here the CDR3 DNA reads TGTGCCAGCTCCCCCAGGGGTTTCCCGGGAGGCTACACCTTC.

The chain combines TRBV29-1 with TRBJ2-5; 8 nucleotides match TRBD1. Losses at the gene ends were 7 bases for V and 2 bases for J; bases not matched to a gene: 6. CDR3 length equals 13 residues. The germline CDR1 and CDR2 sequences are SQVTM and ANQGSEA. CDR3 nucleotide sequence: TGCAGCGCCACAGGGGGGACACAAGAGACCCAGTACTTC. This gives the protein CSATGGTQETQYF.